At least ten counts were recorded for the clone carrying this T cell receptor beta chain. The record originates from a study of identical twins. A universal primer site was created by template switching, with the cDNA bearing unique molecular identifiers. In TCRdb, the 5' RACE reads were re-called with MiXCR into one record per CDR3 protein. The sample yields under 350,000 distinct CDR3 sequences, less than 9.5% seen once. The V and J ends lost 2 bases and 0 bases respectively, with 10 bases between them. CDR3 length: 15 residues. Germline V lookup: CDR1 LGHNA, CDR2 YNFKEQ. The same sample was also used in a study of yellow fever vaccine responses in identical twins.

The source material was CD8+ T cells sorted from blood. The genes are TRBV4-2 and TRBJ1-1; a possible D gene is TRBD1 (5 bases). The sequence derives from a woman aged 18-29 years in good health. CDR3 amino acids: CASSQPGTMNTEAFF. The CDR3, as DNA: TGTGCCAGCAGCCAACCCGGGACTATGAACACTGAAGCTTTCTTT.